Listed below are T cell receptor beta chains from one sample, sequenced in a study of T cell responses to AZD1222 COVID-19 vaccine. Sequencing was performed with immunoSEQ multiplex PCR; in TCRdb, only in-frame clones are kept and a portion is missing. Here the sample spans 80,000 to 90,000 clones, about 91% being singletons. This specimen was peripheral blood, taken on day 0 of AZD1222 vaccination. Source of these receptors: an adult in good health. Both conserved end residues are part of each CDR3.

v_call: TRBV4-1
j_call: TRBJ1-4
cdr3_aa: CASSQDRQGWNEKLFF

v_call: TRBV6-5
j_call: TRBJ2-3
cdr3_aa: CASSYSIRGDTQYF

v_call: TRBV19
j_call: TRBJ1-1
cdr3_aa: CASSLQGADTEAFF

v_call: TRBV3-1/TRBV3-2
j_call: TRBJ1-6
cdr3_aa: CASSPLTGWNSPLHF

v_call: TRBV10-3
j_call: TRBJ2-5
cdr3_aa: CAISRKGRGGKDESYF

v_call: TRBV24-1
j_call: TRBJ2-2
cdr3_aa: CATNPGQGAFAGELFF

v_call: TRBV7-6
j_call: TRBJ2-2
cdr3_aa: CASSQERQGGTGELFF

v_call: TRBV28
j_call: TRBJ1-1
cdr3_aa: CASRDGNTEAFF

v_call: TRBV18
j_call: TRBJ2-3
cdr3_aa: CASSPGTGGPRDTQYF

v_call: TRBV18
j_call: TRBJ2-7
cdr3_aa: CASSLGQNSYEQYF

v_call: TRBV2
j_call: TRBJ2-1
cdr3_aa: CASSLLLAGADNEQFF

v_call: TRBV9
j_call: TRBJ1-1
cdr3_aa: CASSAPPTNTEAFF

v_call: TRBV7-9
j_call: TRBJ2-5
cdr3_aa: CASSLGPETQYF

v_call: TRBV30
j_call: TRBJ2-2
cdr3_aa: CAWSPLAGELFF

v_call: TRBV10-3
j_call: TRBJ2-7
cdr3_aa: CAISESHGQSSYEQYF

v_call: TRBV6-5
j_call: TRBJ1-1
cdr3_aa: CASTYGYTEAFF

v_call: TRBV3-1/TRBV3-2
j_call: TRBJ2-1
cdr3_aa: CASSQDGTIQRNEQFF

v_call: TRBV28
j_call: TRBJ2-7
cdr3_aa: CASSIQLASGKYEQYF

v_call: TRBV18
j_call: TRBJ2-7
cdr3_aa: CASSPPSGGPYEQYF

v_call: TRBV4-1
j_call: TRBJ2-5
cdr3_aa: CASSQQVGLGQETQYF

v_call: TRBV11-2
j_call: TRBJ2-2
cdr3_aa: CASISLGRGSGELFF

v_call: TRBV10-2
j_call: TRBJ2-5
cdr3_aa: CASSESASGSRRETQYF

v_call: TRBV9
j_call: TRBJ1-3
cdr3_aa: CASSPSGKTGNTIYF

v_call: TRBV27
j_call: TRBJ2-7
cdr3_aa: CASSPALVSYEQYF

v_call: TRBV5-1
j_call: TRBJ2-6
cdr3_aa: CASSELAGSGANVLTF

v_call: TRBV28
j_call: TRBJ1-1
cdr3_aa: CASSFLSGARTEAFF

v_call: TRBV6-6
j_call: TRBJ1-1
cdr3_aa: CASRHPPDRVREAFF

v_call: TRBV28
j_call: TRBJ1-1
cdr3_aa: CASIQGNTEAFF

v_call: TRBV28
j_call: TRBJ1-4
cdr3_aa: CASSPRDRVGWATNEKLFF

v_call: TRBV24-1
j_call: TRBJ1-2
cdr3_aa: CATGRANYGYTF

v_call: TRBV6-5
j_call: TRBJ2-3
cdr3_aa: CASSYGLAGADTQYF

v_call: TRBV6-5
j_call: TRBJ2-7
cdr3_aa: CATVPGQGTYEQYF

v_call: TRBV6-2/TRBV6-3
j_call: TRBJ2-3
cdr3_aa: CASSSGGLHTDTQYF

v_call: TRBV18
j_call: TRBJ2-5
cdr3_aa: CASSAADQETQYF

v_call: TRBV10-3
j_call: TRBJ2-1
cdr3_aa: CAIRPGLAGASSYNEQFF

v_call: TRBV18
j_call: TRBJ1-2
cdr3_aa: CASSPGQGNGYTF

v_call: TRBV2
j_call: TRBJ1-1
cdr3_aa: CASSDRHRNTEAFF

v_call: TRBV7-8
j_call: TRBJ2-7
cdr3_aa: CASTLSTGTGGHEQYF

v_call: TRBV29-1
j_call: TRBJ1-1
cdr3_aa: CSVRDRGGNTEAFF

v_call: TRBV7-2
j_call: TRBJ1-5
cdr3_aa: CASSSGDGGNQPQHF

v_call: TRBV12-3/TRBV12-4
j_call: TRBJ2-3
cdr3_aa: CASSPSDTQYF

v_call: TRBV6-5
j_call: TRBJ1-4
cdr3_aa: CASRSQGATNEKLFF

v_call: TRBV27
j_call: TRBJ2-3
cdr3_aa: CASSPRGASGRPPDTQYF

v_call: TRBV29-1
j_call: TRBJ2-3
cdr3_aa: CSVGYREVDTQYF

v_call: TRBV6-5
j_call: TRBJ1-1
cdr3_aa: CATLWATGNTEAFF

v_call: TRBV4-3
j_call: TRBJ1-2
cdr3_aa: CASSQVSTVNYGYTF

v_call: TRBV6-2/TRBV6-3
j_call: TRBJ1-1
cdr3_aa: CASSRGTGGGRKTEAFF

v_call: TRBV5-3
j_call: TRBJ2-3
cdr3_aa: CARSLISACRYTDTQYF

v_call: TRBV7-3
j_call: TRBJ2-2
cdr3_aa: CASSLTPRRLAGQWWLAGELFF

v_call: TRBV4-2
j_call: TRBJ1-3
cdr3_aa: CASSRLGQGAVKGNTIYF

v_call: TRBV14
j_call: TRBJ2-7
cdr3_aa: CASSQASGFSYEQYF

v_call: TRBV30
j_call: TRBJ1-1
cdr3_aa: CAWSVRSGWAEAFF

v_call: TRBV6-5
j_call: TRBJ2-7
cdr3_aa: CASIPSTYEQYF

v_call: TRBV7-9
j_call: TRBJ2-7
cdr3_aa: CASNPGTGPHEQYF

v_call: TRBV6-6
j_call: TRBJ1-6
cdr3_aa: CAGAWEGQASGSTLHF

v_call: TRBV18
j_call: TRBJ1-1
cdr3_aa: CASSATGDTEAFF

v_call: TRBV19
j_call: TRBJ1-2
cdr3_aa: CASSIDSWGPNYGYTF

v_call: TRBV25-1
j_call: TRBJ2-3
cdr3_aa: CASSRDTQYF

v_call: TRBV6-5
j_call: TRBJ1-2
cdr3_aa: CASSYSWGTGYGYTF